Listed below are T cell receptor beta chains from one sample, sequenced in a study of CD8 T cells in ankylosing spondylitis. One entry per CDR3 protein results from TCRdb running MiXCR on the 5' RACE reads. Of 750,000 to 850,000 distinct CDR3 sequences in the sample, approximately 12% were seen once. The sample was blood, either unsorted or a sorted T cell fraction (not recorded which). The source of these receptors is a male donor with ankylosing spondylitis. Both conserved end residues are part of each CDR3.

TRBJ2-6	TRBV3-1	CASSLRFSGANVLTF
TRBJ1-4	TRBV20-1	CSASGSADEKLFF
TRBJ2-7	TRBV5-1	CASSLVAGGPYEQYF
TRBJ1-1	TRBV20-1	CSAGSGPNTEAFF
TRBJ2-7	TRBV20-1	CSARDPDWASDEQYF
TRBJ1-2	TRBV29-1	CSAPGGPAANYGYTF
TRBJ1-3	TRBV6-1	CASRDQSTLRNTIYF
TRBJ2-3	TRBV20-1	CSARLPLFSTDTQYF
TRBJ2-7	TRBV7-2	CASSLAFTYEQYF
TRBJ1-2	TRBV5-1	CASSTIQGKNYGYTF
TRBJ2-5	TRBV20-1	CSARVHRGAETQYF
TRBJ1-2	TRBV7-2	CASSLVTPGYGYTF
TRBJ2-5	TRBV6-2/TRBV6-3	CASSDTTAQETQYF
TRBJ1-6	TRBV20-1	CSARRGTGKLYNSPLHF
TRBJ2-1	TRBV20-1	CSARRGFVNEQFF
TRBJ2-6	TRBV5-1	CASSFGGSGANVLTF
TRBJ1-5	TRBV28	CASRRAGTGGNQPQHF
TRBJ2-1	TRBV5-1	CASSWGTADYNEQFF
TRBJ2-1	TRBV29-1	CSVEEGTGGTYNEQFF
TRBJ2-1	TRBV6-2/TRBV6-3	CASSARSRSYNEQFF
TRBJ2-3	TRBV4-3	CASSHLTGKDTDTQYF
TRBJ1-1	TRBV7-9	CASSLIPGRIYTEAFF
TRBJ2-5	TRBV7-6	CASSSVGLAQETQYF
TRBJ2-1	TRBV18	CASSRPKPPYNEQFF
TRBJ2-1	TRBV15	CATSRDVGPNEQFF
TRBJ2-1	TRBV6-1	CASSLILTFYNEQFF
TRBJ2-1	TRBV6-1	CASSEGPGDYNEQFF
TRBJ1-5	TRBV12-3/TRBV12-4	CASSPGRISNQPQHF
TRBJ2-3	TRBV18	CASSPPSGSTQYF
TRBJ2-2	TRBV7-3	CASSSGSAGKNTGELFF
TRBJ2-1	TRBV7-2	CASSLAGANEQFF
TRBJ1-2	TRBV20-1	CSARATGLAGYGYTF
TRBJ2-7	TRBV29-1	CSVVNVRDYEQYF
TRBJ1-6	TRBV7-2	CASSLGRASLHF
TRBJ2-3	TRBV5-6	CASSLVAVEGYTDTQYF
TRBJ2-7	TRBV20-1	CSASRLGLITYEQYF
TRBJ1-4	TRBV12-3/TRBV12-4	CASSLFRTGYTTNEKLFF
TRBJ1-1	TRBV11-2	CANRVQPNTEAFF
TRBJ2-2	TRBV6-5	CASSWDRVASGAGELFF
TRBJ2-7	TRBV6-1	CASSDGHSNQAYEQYF
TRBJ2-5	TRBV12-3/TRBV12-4	CASSLRRDSKFQETQYF
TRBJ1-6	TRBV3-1	CASSPRNFDSPLHF
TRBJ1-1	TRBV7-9	CASSLRTEGTEAFF
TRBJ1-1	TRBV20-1	CSARDVGTGASTEAFF
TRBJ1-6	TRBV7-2	CASSLVSGGNYNSPLHF
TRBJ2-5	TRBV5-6	CASSPAGTGGRETQYF
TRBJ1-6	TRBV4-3	CASSQEGAFAALSSPLHF
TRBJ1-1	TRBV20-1	CSARGPGRHTEAFF
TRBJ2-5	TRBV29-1	CSVVRPDQETQYF
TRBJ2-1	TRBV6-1	CASRPRQSYNEQFF
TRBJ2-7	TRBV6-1	CASSERASGRINEQYF
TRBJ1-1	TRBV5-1	CASSSATGGGTEAFF